The subject of this entry is one T cell receptor (beta chain). This clonotype appeared a few times. This clone's antigen is unknown. Per-base quality was not reported, and no clone a single base away is much larger than it. These data come from a study of early T cells in non-severe SARS-CoV-2 infection listed by TCRdb under 2021. Background for the entire study: Because TCR sequencing was done on bulk RNA from unsorted whole blood, the alpha and beta chains could not be paired.

A case-control design nested within a healthcare worker cohort in London, UK, was used, with weekly nasopharyngeal swab PCR tests and blood sampling performed. Healthcare workers were enrolled in the week of the UK lockdown, from 23 to 31 March 2020, and were followed every week for up to 16 weeks. What the study reported, not specific to this receptor: VDJdb matching was skewed toward anti-spike CD8 responses, so virus-specific expansions were likely underestimated and private and CD4 specificities were missed.

The library relied on 5' RACE. The reads were generated on a NextSeq 500. To correct for sequencing error and PCR bias, the TCR library protocol tagged individual cDNA molecules with unique molecular identifiers. Both TCR alpha and beta chains were sequenced, and tight co-correlation was observed between alpha and beta sequence abundances in each sample. In the authors' own workflow: V gene, J gene and CDR3 annotation of TCR sequences was performed with Decombinator V4. Expanded TCRs were defined as changing significantly between any two time points under a Poisson model with p below 0.0001. TCR abundances were normalised to the total number of TCRs sequenced in each sample and reported as counts per million. MAIT TCRs were defined by TRAV1-2 paired with TRAJ12, TRAJ20 or TRAJ33, and iNKT TCRs by TRAV10 paired with TRAJ18. VDJdb, accessed 1 November 2021, was searched for CMV, EBV and SARS-CoV-2 annotated TCRs, with TCRs annotated for multiple antigens excluded. TCRdb applied fastp at Q25 and MiXCR to the public reads, then kept only in-frame beta chains. Entries that share a CDR3 protein sequence are merged under the most common genes and DNA. What appears here as the V and J calls and clone size reflects TCRdb's work, not the paper's. This sample holds approximately 50,000 distinct CDR3 sequences; approximately 7.5% were observed only once. The ten largest clones take up 5% to 6.5% of the sample.

CDR1 and CDR2 (LGHNA, YSLEER) derive from the germline V gene. The CDR3, from cysteine to phenylalanine, totals 16 residues. Only the CDR3 DNA stays, 48 bases, in frame from base 1. From V the trimming removes 3 bases and from J it removes 1 base, while the gene matches leave 4 bases of the junction unaccounted for. This receptor chain uses TRBV4-3 and TRBJ2-2, with 8 junctional bases fitting TRBD1. This receptor was taken from an adult who was a healthcare worker with PCR-confirmed SARS-CoV-2 infection or an uninfected control (not recorded which). The specimen was whole blood. The nucleotide sequence is given as TGCGCCAGCAGCCATGCCGGGACAGGGAACACCGGGGAGCTGTTTTTT. Its protein is CASSHAGTGNTGELFF.